The present TCR beta chain was sequenced within a study of response to subunit inactivated influenza vaccine. General observations from the study: There was a suggestion from the authors that each seasonal influenza vaccination recruits few new T cells.

TCRdb independently ran MiXCR on the RT-PCR reads; one entry per CDR3 protein. Among more than 450,000 distinct CDR3 sequences listed, around 8% were seen once. With respect to this clonotype: Its antigen is as yet unknown.

CDR3 length equals 13 residues. V was cut by 6 bases and J by 3 bases, with 8 bases left in between. From germline, CDR1 is MGHDK and CDR2 SYGVNS. This sequence originates from a man between 50 and 69 years old who received an inactivated influenza vaccine. The V gene is TRBV25-1, the J gene TRBJ2-2; no firm D call. The sample in question was PBMCs from blood, obtained approximately 25 months after vaccination. The CDR3 here is CASRYTYTGELFF. CDR3 nucleotide sequence: TGTGCCAGCAGATATACATACACCGGGGAGCTGTTTTTT.